The TCR beta chain under discussion was sequenced for a study of shared clonotypes between healthy human individuals. Regarding the study as a whole: Donor scarcity curtailed the genetic and exposure-history diversity represented herein. In general, naive subsets displayed greater estimated richness than memory subsets did.

CDR1 and CDR2 from the germline V gene are MNHEY and SMNVEV (reference sequence). V was shortened by 4 bases and J by 5 bases, with 11 bases between the two germline ends. The CDR3 length is 14 residues. Note on this clone: Its antigen is as yet unknown.

Approximately 210 ng DNA, approximately 31,000 T cell genomes, went into each sorted-subset replicate PCR. Profiling relied on immunoSEQ multiplex PCR, and the TCRdb table lists in-frame clones only, not all of them. This sample has approximately 2,200,000 clones, with roughly 91% found just once. Naive CD8 cells lacked CD45RO and underwent positive selection for CCR7, leaving out terminally differentiated effector memory CD45RA+ cells. The chain recombines TRBV27 with TRBJ2-2, with D tentatively TRBD1 (5 bases). This TCR was sampled from a man between 18 and 35 years old in good health. Some clones in this sample may be carry-over from other donors' samples. Sequencing input: naive CD8+ T cells from PBMCs. CDR3 nucleotide sequence: TGTGCCAGCAGTTGGGCCAGGGCTACCGGGGAGCTGTTTTTT. Amino acids: CASSWARATGELFF.